The rows below give T cell receptor beta chains drawn from one sample of a study of high-grade serous ovarian cancer treatment subgroups. Produced via immunoSEQ multiplex PCR; TCRdb's table is partial and in-frame only. The sample has around 8,100 clones, over 70% seen once. What was sequenced was tumor tissue. The receptor source for this set is a human donor with high-grade serous ovarian cancer. CDR3s include the opening cysteine and the closing phenylalanine or tryptophan. The D gene is left open where the match is weak. For some rows the clone size is stated as once, few or many, or as a class when expanded; others skip it.

J | V | D | size | CDR3 | DNA
TRBJ2-7 | TRBV5-1 | . | . | CASRVGETGDEQYF | TGCGCCAGCAGGGTGGGGGAGACGGGCGACGAGCAGTACTTC
TRBJ2-5 | TRBV7-2 | . | . | CASSLPPVETQYF | TGTGCCAGCAGCTTGCCCCCGGTGGAGACCCAGTACTTC
TRBJ2-5 | TRBV7-3 | . | once | CASSRVAGTQETQYF | TGTGCCAGCAGCCGAGTTGCGGGAACCCAAGAGACCCAGTACTTC
TRBJ1-1 | TRBV5-2 | . | . | CASSQTGTEAFF | TGCGCCAGCAGCCAAACCGGGACAGAAGCTTTCTTT
TRBJ2-7 | TRBV21-1 | . | . | CASSKVRGRSIREQYF | TGTGCCAGCAGCAAAGTAAGGGGGCGGTCGATCCGGGAGCAGTACTTC
TRBJ2-5 | TRBV10-3 | . | . | CAISQGSGGDAQYF | TGTGCCATATCCCAGGGTAGCGGAGGGGACGCCCAGTACTTC
TRBJ2-7 | TRBV4-1 | . | . | CASSQGVVGTGWSYEQYF | TGCGCCAGCAGCCAAGGGGTGGTCGGAACAGGTTGGTCCTACGAGCAGTACTTC
TRBJ2-7 | TRBV20-1 | . | . | CSARDGLEQYF | TGCAGTGCTAGAGATGGCCTGGAGCAGTACTTC
TRBJ1-2 | TRBV7-9 | TRBD1 | few | CASSLYGQEWDGYTF | TGTGCCAGCAGCTTATATGGACAGGAGTGGGATGGCTACACCTTC
TRBJ2-1 | TRBV19 | . | . | CASSMISGYNEQFF | TGTGCCAGTAGTATGATTAGCGGCTACAATGAGCAGTTCTTC
TRBJ1-6 | TRBV7-5 | . | once | CASSRQGSPLHF | TGTGCCAGCAGCCGACAGGGCTCACCCCTCCACTTT
TRBJ1-6 | TRBV30 | . | . | CAWSVLFPAPLHF | TGTGCCTGGAGTGTACTCTTTCCTGCGCCCCTCCACTTT
TRBJ1-4 | TRBV5-1 | . | few | CASSNTALNEKLFF | TGCGCCAGCAGCAACACCGCCCTTAATGAAAAACTGTTTTTT
TRBJ2-3 | TRBV2 | . | . | CASSDVAGPTTDTQYF | TGTGCCAGCAGTGATGTTGCGGGGCCCACCACAGATACGCAGTATTTT
TRBJ2-3 | TRBV9 | . | . | CASSVGWGNTDTQYF | TGTGCCAGCAGCGTAGGGTGGGGAAACACAGATACGCAGTATTTT
TRBJ2-7 | TRBV7-9 | . | . | CASSLEGGVRSSYEQYF | TGTGCCAGCAGCTTAGAAGGTGGAGTCCGAAGCTCCTACGAGCAGTACTTC
TRBJ2-1 | TRBV7-2 | TRBD2 | . | CASSLRPSGSLNEQFF | TGTGCCAGCAGTTTAAGACCTAGCGGGAGTTTAAATGAGCAGTTCTTC
TRBJ1-4 | TRBV28 | . | . | CASSGAGSPEKLFF | TGTGCCAGCAGTGGGGCAGGGTCCCCCGAAAAACTGTTTTTT
TRBJ2-1 | TRBV11-2 | TRBD1 | . | CASSLGGRTGGHEQFF | TGTGCCAGCAGCTTAGGCGGCCGGACAGGAGGCCATGAGCAGTTCTTC
TRBJ2-3 | TRBV29-1 | TRBD1 | few | CSVEGDRGVSTDTQYF | TGCAGCGTTGAAGGGGACAGGGGCGTCAGCACAGATACGCAGTATTTT